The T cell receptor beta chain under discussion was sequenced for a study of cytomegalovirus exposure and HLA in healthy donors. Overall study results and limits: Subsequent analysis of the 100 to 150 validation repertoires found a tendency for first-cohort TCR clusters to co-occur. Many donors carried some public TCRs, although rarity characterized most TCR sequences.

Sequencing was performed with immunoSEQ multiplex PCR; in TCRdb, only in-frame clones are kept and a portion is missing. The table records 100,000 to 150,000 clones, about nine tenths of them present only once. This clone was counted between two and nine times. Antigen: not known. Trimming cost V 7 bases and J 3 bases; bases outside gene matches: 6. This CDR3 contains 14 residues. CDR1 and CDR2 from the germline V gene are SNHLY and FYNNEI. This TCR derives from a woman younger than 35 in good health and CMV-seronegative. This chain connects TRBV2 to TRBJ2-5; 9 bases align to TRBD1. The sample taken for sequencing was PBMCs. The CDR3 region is CASTKDRGKETQYF. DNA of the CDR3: TGTGCCAGCACCAAGGACAGGGGAAAAGAGACCCAGTACTTC.